This TCR beta chain was profiled in a study of cytomegalovirus exposure and HLA in healthy donors. Findings and caveats of the study: Cytomegalovirus status was reportedly diagnosed by the classifier with high specificity and sensitivity. CMV serostatus alone was available as immune exposure information. An Asian-associated ancestry cluster reportedly showed fewer N-insertions than the roughly 670-donor mean in a later analysis. It was likely that a cluster of highly shared sequence variants was a sequencing artifact.

With respect to this clone: The antigen is undetermined.

Germline V CDR1 and CDR2: SGHRS, YFSETQ. This CDR3 comprises 16 residues. With V trimmed by 2 bases and J by 4 bases, 7 bases remained unmatched. Amplification used 60 Vbeta primers and 13 Jbeta primers. Sequenced by immunoSEQ multiplex PCR; TCRdb stores in-frame clones only, minus some. The sample contains 130,000 to 150,000 clones, around 73% of which appear only once. The V gene is TRBV5-1, the J gene TRBJ1-4; 8 bases are shared with TRBD1. The receptor was isolated from a female donor in good health and CMV-seronegative. Sequenced input: PBMCs. CDR3 sequence (DNA): TGCGCCAGCAGCTTTAGGCAGGGGGCGGGTAATGAAAAACTGTTTTTT. Translating gives CASSFRQGAGNEKLFF.